This T cell receptor (beta chain) was sequenced for a study of blood T cells in healthy people across ages. CDR1 is SGHRS, CDR2 YFSETQ, per germline. The CDR3 spans 14 residues. The trim removed 2 bases at V and 6 bases at J, leaving 4 bases unmatched. The extraction recovered at least 5.5 micrograms of total RNA per sample. Combining a sample-barcoded 5' primer with a J-beta primer mix, a second PCR ran for roughly 7 to 11 cycles. A template-switch adaptor with 12 random nucleotides tagged each cDNA molecule. One entry per CDR3 protein results from TCRdb running MiXCR on the 5' RACE reads. The sample holds roughly 1 million distinct CDR3 sequences, 20% to 25% seen once. Separately, the same data were catalogued under a study of T cells of mothers and their children. That report notes: It was found that thymic selection shapes TCR recombination output similarly in related and unrelated pairs.

The J gene is TRBJ1-1, the V gene TRBV5-1; 10 nucleotides agree with TRBD1. The TCR comes from a girl aged 2-10 years in good health. Sequenced sample: blood. Here the CDR3 reads CASSLGQGGPEAFF. In DNA form, the CDR3 reads TGCGCCAGCAGCTTAGGACAGGGGGGGCCTGAAGCTTTCTTT.